A selection of T cell receptor beta chains follows, all from one sample in a study of blood T cell repertoires in COVID-19. Profiling relied on immunoSEQ multiplex PCR, and the TCRdb table lists in-frame clones only, not all of them. The repertoire holds just over 75,000 clones, with around 90% as singletons. Sequenced material: peripheral blood. The receptors were sampled from an elderly woman with active or convalescent COVID-19. CDR3s include the opening cysteine and the closing phenylalanine or tryptophan. D genes are given only for firm matches. Clone size is stated in some rows and not others, as once, few, many or a class when expanded.

V gene,J gene,clone size,D gene,CDR3 DNA,CDR3 protein
TRBV7-3,TRBJ2-1,.,TRBD2,TGTGCCAGCAGCCCGTTAGCGGGGGGGCTAAAGATCGACAATGAGCAGTTCTTC,CASSPLAGGLKIDNEQFF
TRBV9,TRBJ1-3,.,.,TGTGCCAGCAGCGAATCCGGACTGATCTCTGGAAACACCATATATTTT,CASSESGLISGNTIYF
TRBV11-2,TRBJ1-2,.,TRBD1,TGTGCCAGCAGCTCCCGACGCCGGGCAGGGGGCGATGGCTACACCTTC,CASSSRRRAGGDGYTF
TRBV10-1,TRBJ1-5,.,.,TGCGCCAGCAGCACCCAGGAGACACCCGGGGACACGAATCAGCCCCAGCATTTT,CASSTQETPGDTNQPQHF
TRBV3-1/TRBV3-2,TRBJ2-3,.,TRBD2,TGTGCCAGCAGCCAAGATCGGGAGGTGAGAATAGGCACAGATACGCAGTATTTT,CASSQDREVRIGTDTQYF
TRBV3-1/TRBV3-2,TRBJ2-7,.,.,TGTGCCAGCAGCCAAGAGGGCCCAGGGGCTACCTACGAGCAGTACTTC,CASSQEGPGATYEQYF
TRBV6-6,TRBJ1-1,.,.,TGTGCCAGCATTTCCGGCCCCCGGGGCACTGAAGCTTTCTTT,CASISGPRGTEAFF
TRBV24-1,TRBJ2-1,.,TRBD1,TGTGCCACCAGTGATCCGACAGGGGGCTGGGGTGAGCAGTTCTTC,CATSDPTGGWGEQFF
TRBV27,TRBJ2-2,.,TRBD2,TGTGCCACAAAGGGACTAGCGGGCCTAGCGAACACCGGGGAGCTGTTTTTT,CATKGLAGLANTGELFF
TRBV5-6,TRBJ2-5,.,.,TGTGCCAGCAGCTTGCCAGAGGCCGCCACCCGGCGGGAGACCCAGTACTTC,CASSLPEAATRRETQYF
TRBV30,TRBJ1-5,.,.,TGTGCCTGGAGTCCTCCCAAGGGGGACAATCAGCCCCAGCATTTT,CAWSPPKGDNQPQHF
TRBV28,TRBJ1-1,.,.,TGTGCCAGCAGGGAGAAGGACACTGAAGCTTTCTTT,CASREKDTEAFF
TRBV5-1,TRBJ2-2,.,.,TGCGCCAGCAGCCAGACTACCTCCTACACCGGGGAGCTGTTTTTT,CASSQTTSYTGELFF
TRBV3-1/TRBV3-2,TRBJ2-7,.,.,TGTGCCAGCAGCCAACGAGCGAGAGATTCGGGGGAGCAGTACTTC,CASSQRARDSGEQYF
TRBV19,TRBJ1-1,.,TRBD1,TGTGCCAGTAGTCCTAGGACAGGGGGCGTGAACACTGAAGCTTTCTTT,CASSPRTGGVNTEAFF
TRBV5-8,TRBJ2-3,.,.,TGTGCCAGCAGCTTTGTAGGGAGGAGCACAGATACGCAGTATTTT,CASSFVGRSTDTQYF
TRBV7-9,TRBJ1-6,once,.,TGTGCCAGCAGTATGGGACACCTAAATTCACCCCTCCACTTT,CASSMGHLNSPLHF
TRBV6-5,TRBJ2-5,.,.,TGTGCCAGCAGTTACTCGGACATGGAGTACTTC,CASSYSDMEYF
TRBV30,TRBJ1-4,.,TRBD1,TGTGCCTGGAGTGTAAAGGACAGGCCGGGCGGGGAAAAACTGTTTTTT,CAWSVKDRPGGEKLFF
TRBV6-6,TRBJ1-4,.,.,TGTGCCAGCAGCCGCAGGAATGAAAAACTGTTTTTT,CASSRRNEKLFF
TRBV7-2,TRBJ2-7,few,TRBD1,TGTGCCAGCAGCCCCGGGACAGGGGGCGTCGAGCAGTACTTC,CASSPGTGGVEQYF
TRBV27,TRBJ1-1,.,TRBD1,TGTGCCAGCAGTTCCACAACAGGGGTCACTGAAGCTTTCTTT,CASSSTTGVTEAFF
TRBV5-1,TRBJ2-3,.,TRBD1,TGCGCCAGCAGGACCAGACAGGGTGGAGATACGCAGTATTTT,CASRTRQGGDTQYF
TRBV24-1,TRBJ2-1,.,.,TGTGCCACCAGTGATCTTACAGGTTACAATGAGCAGTTCTTC,CATSDLTGYNEQFF
TRBV7-2,TRBJ2-7,once,TRBD2,TGTGCCAGCAGCCCCGCCCGAGGGACTAGCGGGGGGTATTACGAGCAGTACTTC,CASSPARGTSGGYYEQYF
TRBV24-1,TRBJ1-5,.,.,TGTGCCACCAGTGACGGACCCCGGGGGGGGGCGAGCAATCAGCCCCAGCATTTT,CATSDGPRGGASNQPQHF
TRBV28,TRBJ1-5,.,TRBD1,TGTGCCAGCAGTGGCGACAGGGCTAGGAATCAGCCCCAGCATTTT,CASSGDRARNQPQHF
TRBV4-3,TRBJ1-1,once,.,TGCGCCAGCAGCCAAGATCGGGGAACTGAAGCTTTCTTT,CASSQDRGTEAFF
TRBV2,TRBJ1-6,.,.,TGTGCCAGCATGGGGGCGAGCTCCTATAATTCACCCCTCCACTTT,CASMGASSYNSPLHF